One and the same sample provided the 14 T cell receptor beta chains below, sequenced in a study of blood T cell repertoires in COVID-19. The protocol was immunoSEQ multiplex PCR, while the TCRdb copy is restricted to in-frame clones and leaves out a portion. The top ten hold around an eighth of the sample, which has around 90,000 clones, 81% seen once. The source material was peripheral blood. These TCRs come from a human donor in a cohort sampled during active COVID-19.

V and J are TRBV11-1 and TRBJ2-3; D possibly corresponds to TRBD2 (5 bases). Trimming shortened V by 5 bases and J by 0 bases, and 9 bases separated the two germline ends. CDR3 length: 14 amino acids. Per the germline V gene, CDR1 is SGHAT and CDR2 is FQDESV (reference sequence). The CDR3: CASSPRTSTDTQYF. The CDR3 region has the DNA TGTGCCAGCAGCCCCCGGACTAGCACAGATACGCAGTATTTT.

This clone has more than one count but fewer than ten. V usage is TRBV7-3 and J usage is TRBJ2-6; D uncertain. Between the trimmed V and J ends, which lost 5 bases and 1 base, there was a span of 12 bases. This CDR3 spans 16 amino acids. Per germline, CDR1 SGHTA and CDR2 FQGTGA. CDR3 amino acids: CASSPPLQSGANVLTF. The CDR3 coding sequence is TGTGCCAGCAGCCCCCCACTCCAATCTGGGGCCAACGTCCTGACTTTC.

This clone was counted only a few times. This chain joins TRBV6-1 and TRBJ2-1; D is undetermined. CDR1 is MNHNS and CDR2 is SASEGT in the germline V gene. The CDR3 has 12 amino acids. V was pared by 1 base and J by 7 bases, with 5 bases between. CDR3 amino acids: CASSEVRNEQFF. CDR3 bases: TGTGCCAGCAGTGAAGTCCGGAATGAGCAGTTCTTC.

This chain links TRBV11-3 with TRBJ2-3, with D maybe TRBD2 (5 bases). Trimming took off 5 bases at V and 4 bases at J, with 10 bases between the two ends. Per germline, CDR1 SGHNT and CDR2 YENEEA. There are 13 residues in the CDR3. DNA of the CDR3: TGTGCCAGCAGCCTGAGGGCGGCAGATACGCAGTATTTT. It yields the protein CASSLRAADTQYF.

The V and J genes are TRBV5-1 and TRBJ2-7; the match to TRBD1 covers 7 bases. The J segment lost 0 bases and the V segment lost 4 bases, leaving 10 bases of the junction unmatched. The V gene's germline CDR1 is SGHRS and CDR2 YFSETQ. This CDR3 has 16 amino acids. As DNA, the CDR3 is TGCGCCAGCAGCGGCGGACAGGTTTGGAGCTCCTACGAGCAGTACTTC. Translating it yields CASSGGQVWSSYEQYF.

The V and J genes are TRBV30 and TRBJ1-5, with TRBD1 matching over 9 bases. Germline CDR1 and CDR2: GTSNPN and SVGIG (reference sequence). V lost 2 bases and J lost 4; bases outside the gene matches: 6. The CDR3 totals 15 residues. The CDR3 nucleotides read TGTGCCTGGAGTTTAGGGGACAGGGAGAATCAGCCCCAGCATTTT. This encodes CAWSLGDRENQPQHF.

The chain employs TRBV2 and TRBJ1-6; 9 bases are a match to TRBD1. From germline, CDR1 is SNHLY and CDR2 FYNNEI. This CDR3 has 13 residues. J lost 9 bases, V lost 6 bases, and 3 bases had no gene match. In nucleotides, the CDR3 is TGTGCCAGCAGAGACAGGGGGTTTTCACCCCTCCACTTT. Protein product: CASRDRGFSPLHF.

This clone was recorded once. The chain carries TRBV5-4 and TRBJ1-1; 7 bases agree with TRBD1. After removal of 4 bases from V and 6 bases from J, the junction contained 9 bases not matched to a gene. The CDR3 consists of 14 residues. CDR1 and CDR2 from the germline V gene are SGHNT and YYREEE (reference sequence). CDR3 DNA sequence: TGTGCCAGCAGCCGGTCAACAGGGGAAGCTGAAGCTTTCTTT. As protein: CASSRSTGEAEAFF.

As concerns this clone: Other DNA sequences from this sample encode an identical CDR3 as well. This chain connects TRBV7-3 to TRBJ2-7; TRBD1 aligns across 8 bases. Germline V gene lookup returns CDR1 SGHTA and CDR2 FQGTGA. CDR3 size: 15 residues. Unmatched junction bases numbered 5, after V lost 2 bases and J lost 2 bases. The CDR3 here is CASSLGPQGAYEQYF. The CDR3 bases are TGTGCCAGCAGCTTAGGGCCACAGGGGGCCTACGAGCAGTACTTC.

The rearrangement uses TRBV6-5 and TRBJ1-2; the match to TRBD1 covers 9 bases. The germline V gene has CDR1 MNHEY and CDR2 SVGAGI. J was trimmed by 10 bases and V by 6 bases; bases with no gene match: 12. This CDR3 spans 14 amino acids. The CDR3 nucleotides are TGTGCCAGCAGACCGGGACAGGGATGGGGATTCTACACCTTC. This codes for CASRPGQGWGFYTF.

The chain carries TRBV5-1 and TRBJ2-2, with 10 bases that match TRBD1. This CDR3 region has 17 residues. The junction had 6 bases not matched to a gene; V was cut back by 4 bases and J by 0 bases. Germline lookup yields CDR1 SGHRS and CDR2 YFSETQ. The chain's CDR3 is CASSKLGQGANTGELFF. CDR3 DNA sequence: TGCGCCAGCAGCAAACTCGGACAGGGGGCGAACACCGGGGAGCTGTTTTTT. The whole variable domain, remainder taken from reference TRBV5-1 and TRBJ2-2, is KAGVTQTPRYLIKTRGQQVTLSCSPISGHRSVSWYQQTPGQGLQFLFEYFSETQRNKGNFPGRFSGRQFSNSRSEMNVSTLELGDSALYLCASSKLGQGANTGELFFGEGSRLTVL.

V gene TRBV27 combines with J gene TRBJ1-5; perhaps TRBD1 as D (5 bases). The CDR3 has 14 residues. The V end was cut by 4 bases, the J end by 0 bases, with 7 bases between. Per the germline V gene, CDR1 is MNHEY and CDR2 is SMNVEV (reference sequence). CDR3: CASSSQVSNQPQHF. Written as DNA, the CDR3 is TGTGCCAGCAGTTCACAGGTTAGCAATCAGCCCCAGCATTTT.

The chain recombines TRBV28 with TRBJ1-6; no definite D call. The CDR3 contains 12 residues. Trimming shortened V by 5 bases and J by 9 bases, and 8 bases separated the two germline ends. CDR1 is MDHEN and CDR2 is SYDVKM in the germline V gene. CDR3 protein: CASSLTGSPLHF. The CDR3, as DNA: TGTGCCAGCAGTCTGACGGGTTCACCCCTCCACTTT.

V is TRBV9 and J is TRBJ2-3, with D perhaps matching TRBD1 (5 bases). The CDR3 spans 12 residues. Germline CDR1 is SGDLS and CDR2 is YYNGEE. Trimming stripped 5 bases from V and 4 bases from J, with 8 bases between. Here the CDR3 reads CASSPGPDTQYF. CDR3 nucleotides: TGTGCCAGCAGTCCAGGGCCAGATACGCAGTATTTT.